These 6 T cell receptor beta chains originate from one sample sequenced in a study of OX40 agonist ivuxolimab in advanced cancers. The library was produced with the immunoSEQ multiplex PCR assay. TCRdb obtained this table from immuneACCESS and retained in-frame rearrangements with V and J assigned. These tables miss some clones; where compared with another copy, unresolved V genes account for less than half of the shortfall, and the remainder is unexplained. The sample yields around 70,000 clones; about 85% were counted once. The biggest ten clones account for around 2% of the sample. The sample here was CD4+ or CD8+ T cells sorted from blood, taken in a trial of the OX40 agonist ivuxolimab. The receptors derive from an adult with an advanced solid tumor such as melanoma, head and neck, liver or kidney cancer.

The J gene is TRBJ2-5, the V gene TRBV19; D not resolved. Germline CDR1 is LNHDA and CDR2 is SQIVND (reference sequence). CDR3 length: 15 residues. The ends were cut back, 5 bases at V and 0 bases at J, with 13 bases in the middle. The CDR3 region has the DNA TGTGCCAGTAGTGCGATGGGCCTTGACCAAGAGACCCAGTACTTC. Translation: CASSAMGLDQETQYF.

The V and J genes are TRBV14 and TRBJ2-1; D is ambiguous. The length of the CDR3 is 12 residues. Trimming pared 1 base from V and 12 bases from J, leaving 10 bases between. Germline V CDR1 and CDR2: SGHDN, FVKESK. CDR3 in amino acids: CASSQAGVLQFF. The CDR3 nucleotides read TGTGCCAGCAGCCAAGCAGGAGTTTTGCAGTTCTTC.

This sequence joins TRBV7-2 and TRBJ1-4; D ambiguous. This CDR3 is built from 14 residues. Trimming shortened V by 5 bases and J by 5 bases, and 12 bases separated the two germline ends. Germline V gene data show CDR1 as SGHTA and CDR2 as FQGNSA. The CDR3 here is CASSPRARNEKLFF. CDR3 bases: TGTGCCAGCAGCCCGAGGGCGAGGAATGAAAAACTGTTTTTT.

The chain employs TRBV10-1 and TRBJ1-5; no definite D call. Trimming took 3 bases from V and 4 from J, leaving 10 bases between them. CDR1 is WNHNN, CDR2 SYGVQD, per germline (reference sequence). This CDR3 has 14 amino acids. The CDR3 reads CASSESSGNQPQHF. The DNA of the CDR3 is TGCGCCAGCAGTGAATCATCGGGAAATCAGCCCCAGCATTTT.

This CDR3 is CATSRGGLGSTEAFF. CDR3 DNA sequence: TGTGCCACCAGCAGAGGCGGCCTCGGGAGCACTGAAGCTTTCTTT. The chain is built from TRBV15 and TRBJ1-1; D is ambiguous. The CDR3 has 15 residues. From germline, CDR1 is LNHNV and CDR2 YYDKDF (reference sequence). Trimming removed 1 base at V and 4 bases at J, with 13 bases between.

This chain connects TRBV9 to TRBJ2-1; 7 bases map to TRBD1. Germline V gene sequence: CDR1 SGDLS, CDR2 YYNGEE. V lost 4 bases and J lost 4; bases outside the gene matches: 8. This CDR3 contains 15 residues. The DNA of the CDR3 is TGTGCCAGCAGCCCGCCGGGACAGCCTTACAATGAGCAGTTCTTC. Its translation: CASSPPGQPYNEQFF.